This TCR beta chain was identified in a study of blood T cell repertoires in COVID-19. As for the study in general: Collection of acute and convalescent COVID-19 samples took place in the United States, Italy and Spain. Nucleic acid was either cDNA or gDNA, and it came from T cells, B-cell-depleted T cells, or PBMCs.

Losses at the gene ends were 5 bases for V and 5 bases for J; bases not matched to a gene: 6. The germline CDR1 and CDR2 sequences are GTSNPN and SVGIG (reference sequence). This CDR3 comprises 13 residues. In the original workflow: Reference gene primer amplification gave nucleated cell count estimates. The method was immunoSEQ multiplex PCR; TCRdb's version includes in-frame clones alone and lacks a portion of them. V and J calls and clone size are as listed in that table; D and trimming were resolved from the DNA. Of 95,000 to 150,000 clones in the sample, 60% to 80% were seen once. Sequencing input: peripheral blood. The sequence was obtained from a human donor in a cohort sampled during active COVID-19. V is TRBV30 and J is TRBJ1-2; 9 positions match TRBD1. CDR3 coding DNA: TGTGCCTGGGTTCTTGGACAGGGGTATGGCTACACCTTC. Its translation is CAWVLGQGYGYTF.